The clone carrying this T cell receptor beta chain was seen many times. Its antigen remains unidentified. This sample was taken from a study of T-cell memory formation after mild COVID-19. Trimming shortened V by 0 bases and J by 3 bases, and 13 bases separated the two germline ends. The CDR3 extends over 15 amino acids. Germline values: CDR1 SGHRS, CDR2 YFSETQ. After 5'RACE with constant-segment primers, TCR alpha and TCR beta cDNA libraries carrying sample barcodes and UMIs were obtained. In TCRdb, the 5' RACE reads were re-called with MiXCR into one record per CDR3 protein. Of 300,000 to 400,000 distinct CDR3 sequences listed, roughly 13% were seen once; the top ten hold over 20%. Study outcomes and limitations: Largely, contracting CD4+ clones fell within CM and EM, and contracting CD8+ clones within EMRA.

Sequencing was performed on PBMCs or a T cell subset sorted from them (not recorded which). The origin of this receptor is a man younger than 35 who had mild COVID-19 (a few samples of this study predate the infection). Cell type and time point are not known. The chain couples TRBV5-1 to TRBJ2-7, with D unclear. CDR3 DNA: TGCGCCAGCAGCTTGGGTGGAGACTCGCGCTACGAGCAGTACTTC. As protein: CASSLGGDSRYEQYF.